This TCR beta chain stems from a study of cytomegalovirus exposure and HLA in healthy donors. Regarding the study as a whole: Reported performance of the classifier showed diagnosis of cytomegalovirus status with high specificity and sensitivity. A later analysis found TCR association rates differed by HLA locus, highest for DRB1 and lowest for HLA-C.

As regards this clone: Its antigen is not identified.

PCR was performed using 60 Vbeta and 13 Jbeta primers. Profiled with immunoSEQ multiplex PCR; TCRdb holds only in-frame clones, not every one. Of some 160,000 clones listed, 70% to 90% were seen once; the top ten hold roughly 4%. Germline lookup yields CDR1 MGHRA and CDR2 YSYEKL. The CDR3 loop spans 15 amino acids. The V segment lost 1 base and the J segment 7 bases; nucleotides outside the gene matches: 4. The chain employs TRBV4-1 and TRBJ1-4, with TRBD1 identical over 9 bases. The TCR was taken from a woman aged 40 to 50 in good health and CMV-seropositive. The sequenced sample was PBMCs. CDR3 DNA: TGCGCCAGCAGCCAAGCAACAGGGGGCCGTGAAAAACTGTTTTTT. This sequence encodes CASSQATGGREKLFF.